The entry below describes one T cell receptor (beta chain). The specificity of this receptor is unknown. No much larger clone exists at a distance of one base, and base qualities are not known. The treatment or condition label on this specimen signifies: oral pan-JAK inhibitor, 5-10 mg twice daily. Lesional scalp punch biopsies and peripheral blood were obtained from alopecia areata patients. PBMCs were separated by density centrifugation and stained for CD3, CD4 and CD8, after which CD4+ and CD8+ T cells were sorted on a FACSAria. Preparation of the library involved the immunoSEQ multiplex PCR assay. For TCR sequencing, RNA was extracted from every sample and reverse transcribed into cDNA to serve as template. First-strand cDNA was synthesized with SuperScript III using a 2:1 mix of oligo-dT and random hexamers. A synthetic immune receptor repertoire was used to measure amplification bias, and any remaining bias was corrected computationally. As for the authors' bioinformatics: After raw reads were preprocessed to remove errors, the CDR3 was defined following IMGT conventions as running from the conserved cysteine to phenylalanine. Clonality was computed as 1 minus the Shannon entropy, with the entropy normalized by log2 of the number of productive unique TCRs. CD4 or CD8 identity of scalp clones was inferred by cross-referencing scalp TCRbeta sequences with sorted blood CD4 and CD8 repertoires. TCRdb carries this immuneACCESS record with in-frame sequences only. Its versions omit some clonotypes, under half of them owing to an unresolved V gene in the studies checked, with the rest unexplained. The V and J calls and clone size were taken over from that table, and D and trimming were inferred from the DNA. Recorded for this sample are fewer than 250,000 clones; 50% to 70% of them occurred a single time. The biggest ten clones account for roughly 1.3% of the sample.

The record originates from a study of CD8+ T cells in alopecia areata (dated by TCRdb to between 2017 and 2018). Study-wide context: The treated patients took part in an open-label pilot trial in which moderate-to-severe alopecia areata was treated with oral tofacitinib at 5 to 10 mg twice daily. In treated patients, disease severity was measured using the SALT score, which gives the percentage of scalp surface area affected. Scalp tissue and sorted CD4+ and CD8+ peripheral blood T cells from patchy and totalis/universalis alopecia areata patients and from healthy controls were covered by human TCRbeta sequencing. Tofacitinib was given for 6 to 18 months, followed by 6 months of follow-up off drug to assess delayed response and recurrence. The study used high-throughput TCRbeta sequencing to examine T cell clonal expansion in alopecia areata, in both the C3H/HeJ mouse model and human patients. Clonality in the scalp was compared among normal scalp (n=4), patchy alopecia areata scalp (n=8), and alopecia totalis/universalis scalp (n=8). Tofacitinib-treated patients had biopsies at baseline and at 4 and 24 weeks of treatment, with a later scalp biopsy in several patients. The RNA source kit depended on sample type: the PAXgene miRNA kit for fixed scalp, the miRNeasy kit for PBMCs, and the RNeasy kit for mouse skin. TCRbeta CDR3 regions were amplified by immunoSEQ multiplex PCR with 35 Vbeta forward and 13 Jbeta reverse primers.

Results the study describes overall, beyond this receptor: Shared TCR sequences between patients were less evident than in mice, which may be partly attributable to HLA diversity in the patient population. During tofacitinib treatment, many expanded lesional clones remained in scalp and blood, and this persistence may partly explain relapse after treatment is stopped. Because the treated cohort was small and had only one nonresponder, larger studies are needed to examine links between baseline CD8+ expansion and response. Scalp TCR repertoire analysis is complicated because resident alphabeta T cells in normal human skin are also sequenced, whereas mouse skin is dominated by gammadelta T cells. Tofacitinib significantly decreased scalp clonality and the number of expanded CD8+ clones among the top 100 scalp clones. Lesional scalp, especially in alopecia totalis/universalis, showed higher clonality and more expanded CD8+ clones than normal scalp, suggesting antigenic drive.

CDR1 and CDR2, looked up from the germline V gene, are SQVTM and ANQGSEA. Measured from the cysteine to the phenylalanine, the CDR3 is 13 residues long. The CDR3 DNA has 39 bases and is translated from base 1. Relative to germline, V is 4 bases shorter and J is 8 bases shorter, with 17 bases between their ends. The V and J genes are TRBV29-1 and TRBJ1-2; too little of a D gene remains to name it. The receptor's source is a human donor with alopecia areata. This material consisted of CD4+ T cells sorted from blood, taken between weeks 47 and 50, from a patient treated with tofacitinib. The CDR3 reads CSVARAVTQGYTF. The nucleotides are TGCAGCGTTGCCCGCGCCGTTACTCAGGGCTACACCTTC.